This T cell receptor (beta chain) was recorded in a study of OX40 agonist ivuxolimab in advanced cancers. Overall study context: Antecedent anti-PD-1, anti-PD-L1 or anti-CTLA-4 therapy was permissible, with around 40% having received some. A partial response was reached by three patients: one with hepatocellular carcinoma and two with cutaneous melanoma. General study points: Average numbers of expanded clones were greater in CD8+ T cells than in CD4+.

Germline V gene lookup returns CDR1 SNHLY and CDR2 FYNNEI. V lost 5 bases, J lost 7 bases, and 12 bases lay in between. This CDR3 comprises 13 residues. Clones were read by immunoSEQ multiplex PCR, and TCRdb kept only the in-frame ones, dropping some. The sample consists of about 70,000 clones, roughly 88% of them appearing once. As regards this clone: The antigen is undetermined.

This specimen consisted of CD4+ or CD8+ T cells sorted from blood, obtained in a trial of the OX40 agonist ivuxolimab. The receptor comes from an adult with an advanced solid tumor such as melanoma, head and neck, liver or kidney cancer. The chain links TRBV2 to TRBJ1-5; D is unclear. The CDR3: CASSPNSRQPQHF. In nucleotides, the CDR3 is TGTGCCAGCAGTCCGAACAGTAGACAGCCCCAGCATTTT.